Below are 3 T cell receptor beta chains sequenced from a single sample in a study of spatial heterogeneity in lung cancer. These receptors have no identified antigens. TCRdb analysed the 5' RACE reads with MiXCR anew, one entry per CDR3 protein. The sample holds about 5,100 distinct CDR3 sequences, almost 6.5% seen once. Whole-study findings and limits: Higher tumor mutation counts went along with higher counts of expanded intratumoral alpha and beta TCRs.

Time point: sample taken at primary tumor resection. The source was lung tumor tissue, collected at surgery. Every receptor here comes from a female donor with early-stage non-small cell lung cancer.

This clonotype was seen ten or more times. This beta chain slipped into a library made for alpha chains as a stray read, so its size is not meaningful. The CDR3 DNA follows: TGTGCCAGCAGCTTAGTTCCAGGGATGGGTGAAAAACTGTTTTTT. It translates to CASSLVPGMGEKLFF. The rearrangement joins TRBV7-2 to TRBJ1-4; tentative D call: TRBD1 (5 bases). This CDR3 has 15 amino acids. Germline CDR1 reads SGHTA; CDR2 reads FQGNSA. V lost 1 base and J lost 7, with 13 bases in between. Together with reference TRBV7-2 and TRBJ1-4, the CDR3 gives the full variable domain: GAGVSQSPSNKVTEKGKDVELRCDPISGHTALYWYRQSLGQGLEFLIYFQGNSAPDKSGLPSDRFSAERTGGSVSTLTIQRTQQEDSAVYLCASSLVPGMGEKLFFGSGTQLSVL.

In its sample, this clonotype ranks as medium-sized. The library was prepared for alpha chains; this beta chain is a stray read, so its frequency means little. The CDR3 protein is CASSLKYTDTQYF. As DNA, the CDR3 is TGTGCCAGCAGTTTAAAGTACACAGATACGCAGTATTTT. J is TRBJ2-3 and V is TRBV27; no reliable D call. This CDR3 region has 13 residues. CDR1 and CDR2 (germline): MNHEY, SMNVEV (reference sequence). Trimming stripped 2 bases from V and 2 bases from J, with 5 bases between.

This clonotype was seen at least ten times. Found in a library prepared for alpha chains, this beta chain is an off-target read, and its abundance has little meaning. Here the CDR3 DNA reads TGTGCCAGCAGTGTACTCAGGGGATCTGGGGCCAACGTCCTGACTTTC. Protein sequence: CASSVLRGSGANVLTF. This sequence joins TRBV6-1 and TRBJ2-6, with D possibly matching TRBD1 (6 bases). CDR3 length equals 16 residues. Trimming removed 4 bases at V and 1 base at J, with 11 bases between. From germline, CDR1 is MNHNS and CDR2 SASEGT.